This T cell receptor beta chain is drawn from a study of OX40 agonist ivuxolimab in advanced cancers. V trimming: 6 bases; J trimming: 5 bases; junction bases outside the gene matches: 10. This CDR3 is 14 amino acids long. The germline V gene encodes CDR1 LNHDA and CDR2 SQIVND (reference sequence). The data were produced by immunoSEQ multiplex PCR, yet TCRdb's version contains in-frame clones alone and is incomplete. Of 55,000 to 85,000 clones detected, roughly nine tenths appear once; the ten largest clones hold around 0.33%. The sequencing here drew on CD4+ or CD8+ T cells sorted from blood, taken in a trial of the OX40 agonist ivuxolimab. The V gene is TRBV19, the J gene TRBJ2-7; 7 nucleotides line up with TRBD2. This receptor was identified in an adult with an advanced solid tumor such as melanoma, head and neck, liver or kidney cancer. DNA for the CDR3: TGTGCCAGTAGCTGGGAGGGTTCCTCTAACGAGCAGTACTTC. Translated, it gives CASSWEGSSNEQYF.